This record looks at one T cell receptor (beta chain) sequence and its context. Its target antigen remains unknown. No much larger clone is present one base from it, and per-base qualities are unavailable. The record originates from a study of OX40 agonist ivuxolimab in advanced cancers. Describing the broader study: Ivuxolimab, which targeted the costimulatory receptor OX40 (CD134), was an agonistic, fully human IgG2 monoclonal antibody. Three dose-escalation patients achieved partial responses, one with hepatocellular carcinoma and two with cutaneous melanoma. Among the 52 dose-escalation patients, some 20 had hepatocellular carcinoma, roughly 15 melanoma, 9 renal cell carcinoma and 9 head and neck cancer. Intravenous ivuxolimab was administered to patients every 2 weeks at six dose levels: 0.01, 0.1, 0.3, 1.5, 3 and 10 mg/kg. Patients were allowed to have had prior anti-PD-1, anti-PD-L1 or anti-CTLA-4 therapy, and roughly 40% of the dose-escalation patients had previously received checkpoint inhibitors. The monotherapy dose-escalation portion (N of about 57 patients) of the phase I ivuxolimab trial is reported in the paper. A male proportion of under 85% and a mean age of roughly 58 years, ranging from about 20 to 80, were recorded for the dose-escalation cohort. Peripheral TCRbeta sequencing was intended to test whether TCR sequence diversity was altered and clonal T-cell expansion was caused by ivuxolimab. Broader findings and caveats from the paper: Clonal expansion of both CD4+ and CD8+ blood T cells was observed from baseline to week 6 at doses 0.1 to 3.0 mg/kg. The antigen specificity of the peripheral T cells that underwent clonal expansion was not determined. On average, CD8+ T cells showed more expanded clones than CD4+ T cells after ivuxolimab. Low levels of normalized T-cell clonal expansion were also seen in some patients who did not respond. Partial responders in the 0.1-3.0 mg/kg groups had among the lowest normalized peripheral clonal expansion, especially among CD8+ T cells.

From the cysteine up to the phenylalanine, the CDR3 has a length of 18 residues. CDR3 DNA only is kept here, 54 bases in frame from base 1. CDR1 is given as SGHAT and CDR2 as FQDESV, both from the germline V gene (reference sequence). Unmatched junction bases come to 12, with V trimmed by 5 bases and J by 0 bases. Patients with autoimmune disease history or receiving systemic immunosuppression were excluded from the trial. Peripheral blood for TCR sequencing was collected from all dose cohorts at baseline, on cycle 4 day 1, and on cycle 7 day 1. The samples were taken from a phase I, first-in-human, multicenter, open-label dose-escalation trial of ivuxolimab. The trial enrolled adults with locally advanced or metastatic head and neck squamous cell, hepatocellular, melanoma or renal cell carcinoma. Before TCR sequencing, CD4+ T cells and CD8+ T cells were sorted from peripheral blood as separate populations.

For sequencing of the TCRbeta CDR3 region, genomic DNA was extracted from the sorted cells. The immunoSEQ Assay was used for sequencing of TCRbeta CDR3 regions. Held by TCRdb, this immuneACCESS table contains in-frame sequences only and omits some clones. Under half of the omission traces to an unresolved V gene where checked; the cause of the rest is unknown. For this sample the table gives around 94,000 clones, of which 91% were detected only once. Clones ranked in the top ten supply under 0.95% of the sample. The sequence joins TRBV11-1 to TRBJ1-3; 8 bases in the middle match TRBD1. The sample consisted of CD4+ or CD8+ T cells sorted from blood, taken in a trial of the OX40 agonist ivuxolimab. This TCR came from an adult with an advanced solid tumor such as melanoma, head and neck, liver or kidney cancer. The CDR3 here reads CASSPGSGQGHSGNTIYF. The sequence in DNA is TGTGCCAGCAGCCCAGGATCCGGACAGGGCCACTCTGGAAACACCATATATTTT.